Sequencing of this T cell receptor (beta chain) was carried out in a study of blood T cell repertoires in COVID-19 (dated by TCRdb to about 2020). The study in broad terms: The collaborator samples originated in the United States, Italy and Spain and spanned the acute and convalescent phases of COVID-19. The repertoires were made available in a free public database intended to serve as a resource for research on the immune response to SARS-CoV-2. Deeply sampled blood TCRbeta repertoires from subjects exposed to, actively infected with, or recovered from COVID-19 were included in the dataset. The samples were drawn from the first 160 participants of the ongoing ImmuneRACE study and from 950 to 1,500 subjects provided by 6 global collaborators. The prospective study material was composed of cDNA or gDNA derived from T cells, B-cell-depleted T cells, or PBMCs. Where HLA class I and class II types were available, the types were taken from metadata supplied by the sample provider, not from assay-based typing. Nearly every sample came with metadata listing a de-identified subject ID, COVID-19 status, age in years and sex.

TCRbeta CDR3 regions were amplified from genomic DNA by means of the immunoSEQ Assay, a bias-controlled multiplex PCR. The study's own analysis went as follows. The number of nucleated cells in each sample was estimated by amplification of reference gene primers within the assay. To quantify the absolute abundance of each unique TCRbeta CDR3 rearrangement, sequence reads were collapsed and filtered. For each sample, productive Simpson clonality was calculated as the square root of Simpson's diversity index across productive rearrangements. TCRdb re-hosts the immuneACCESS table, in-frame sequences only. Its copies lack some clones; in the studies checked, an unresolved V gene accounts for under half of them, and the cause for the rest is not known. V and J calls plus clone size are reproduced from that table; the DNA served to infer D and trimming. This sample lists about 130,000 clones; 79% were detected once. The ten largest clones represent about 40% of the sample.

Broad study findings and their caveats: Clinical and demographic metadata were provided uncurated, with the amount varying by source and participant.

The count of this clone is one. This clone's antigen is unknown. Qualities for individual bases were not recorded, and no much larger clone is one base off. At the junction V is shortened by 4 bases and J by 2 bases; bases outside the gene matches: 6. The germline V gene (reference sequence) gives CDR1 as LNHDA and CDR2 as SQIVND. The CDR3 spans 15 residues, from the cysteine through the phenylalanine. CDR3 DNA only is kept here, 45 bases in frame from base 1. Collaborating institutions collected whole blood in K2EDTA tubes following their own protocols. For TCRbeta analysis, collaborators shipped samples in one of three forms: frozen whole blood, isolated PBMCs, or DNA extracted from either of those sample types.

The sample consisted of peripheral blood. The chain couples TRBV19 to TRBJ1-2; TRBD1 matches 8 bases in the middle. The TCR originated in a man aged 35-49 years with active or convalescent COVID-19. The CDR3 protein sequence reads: CASSTTGQVNYGYTF. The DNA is TGTGCCAGTAGTACCACGGGACAGGTAAACTATGGCTACACCTTC.